This T cell receptor beta chain was sequenced during a study of T cells after yellow fever vaccination. About the research overall: SMART-Seq v4 Ultra Low Input handled preparation of low-cell-number fractions.

This CDR3 spans 14 amino acids. V lost 1 base, J lost 9 bases, and 7 bases stayed unmatched. Germline V CDR1 and CDR2: GTSNPN, SVGIG (reference sequence). TCRdb passed the 5' RACE reads through MiXCR, listing each CDR3 protein once. The sample consists of 610,000 or so distinct CDR3 sequences, around 12% of them appearing once. Study findings and constraints: Abundant clonotypes from the bulk population could get into FACS-sorted repertoires as contaminants. Reappearance after the booster was observed for most primary-vaccination clones (about 96% CD4, about 86% CD8).

This clonotype was seen ten or more times. Its antigen is undetermined. This sequence was found in a man younger than 40 who received the YFV17D yellow fever vaccine. Sequenced here: PBMCs, sampled on the day of the yellow fever booster vaccination. This chain joins TRBV30 and TRBJ2-1; 9 nucleotides match TRBD1. The chain's CDR3 is CAWSGQGVIVEQFF. The CDR3 nucleotides are TGTGCCTGGAGTGGACAGGGGGTGATTGTTGAGCAGTTCTTC.